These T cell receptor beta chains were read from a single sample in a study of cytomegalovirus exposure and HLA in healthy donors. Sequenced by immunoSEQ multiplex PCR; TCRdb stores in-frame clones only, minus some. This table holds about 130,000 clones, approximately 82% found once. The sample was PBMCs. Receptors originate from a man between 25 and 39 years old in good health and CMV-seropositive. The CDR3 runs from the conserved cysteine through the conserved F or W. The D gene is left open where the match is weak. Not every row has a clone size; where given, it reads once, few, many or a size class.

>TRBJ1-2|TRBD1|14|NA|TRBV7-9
CASSSLQGDYGYTF
TGTGCCAGCAGCTCACTACAGGGGGACTATGGCTACACCTTC
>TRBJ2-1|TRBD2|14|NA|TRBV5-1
CASSLATSGNEQFF
TGCGCCAGCAGCTTGGCCACTAGCGGCAATGAGCAGTTCTTC
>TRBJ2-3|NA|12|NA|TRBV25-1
CASSDRADTQYF
TGTGCCAGCAGTGACCGTGCAGATACGCAGTATTTT
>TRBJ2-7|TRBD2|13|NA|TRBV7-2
CASSYDLAGEQYF
TGTGCCAGCAGCTACGATCTAGCGGGGGAGCAGTACTTC
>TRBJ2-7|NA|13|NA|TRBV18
CASSPARTYEQYF
TGTGCCAGCTCACCTGCCAGGACCTACGAGCAGTACTTC
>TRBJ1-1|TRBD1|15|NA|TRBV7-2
CASSATGTDNTEAFF
TGTGCCAGCAGCGCTACCGGGACAGACAACACTGAAGCTTTCTTT
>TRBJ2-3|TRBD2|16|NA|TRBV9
CASSVAGLAGADTQYF
TGTGCCAGCAGCGTCGCCGGGCTAGCGGGAGCGGATACGCAGTATTTT
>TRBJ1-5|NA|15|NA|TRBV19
CASSIGGTANQPQHF
TGTGCCAGTAGTATCGGGGGAACCGCCAATCAGCCCCAGCATTTT
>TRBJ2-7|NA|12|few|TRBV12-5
CASGADSYEQYF
TGTGCTAGTGGTGCGGACAGCTACGAGCAGTACTTC
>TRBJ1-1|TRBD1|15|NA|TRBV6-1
CASSEGRTGNTEAFF
TGTGCCAGCAGTGAAGGGAGGACAGGGAACACTGAAGCTTTCTTT
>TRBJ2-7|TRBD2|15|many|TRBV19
CASHRAGGPRFEQYF
TGTGCCAGTCACCGGGCGGGAGGCCCCCGGTTCGAGCAGTACTTC
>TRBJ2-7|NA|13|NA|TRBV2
CASSSYSAYEQYF
TGTGCCAGCAGTTCCTACTCCGCCTACGAGCAGTACTTC
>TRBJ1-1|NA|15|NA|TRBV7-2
CASSHWKGEGTEAFF
TGTGCCAGCAGCCACTGGAAGGGGGAAGGCACTGAAGCTTTCTTT
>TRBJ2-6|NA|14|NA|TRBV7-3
CATSRGSGANVLTF
TGTGCCACCTCCCGGGGCTCTGGGGCCAACGTCCTGACTTTC
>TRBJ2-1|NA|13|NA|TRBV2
CASRDYSYNEQFF
TGTGCCAGCAGGGACTACTCCTACAATGAGCAGTTCTTC
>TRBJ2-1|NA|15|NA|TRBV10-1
CASSESTGVVDEQFF
TGCGCCAGCAGTGAGTCAACGGGAGTAGTCGATGAGCAGTTCTTC
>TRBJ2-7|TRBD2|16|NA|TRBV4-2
CASSPPGGSPSHEQYF
TGTGCCAGCAGCCCGCCGGGGGGGAGTCCCTCCCACGAGCAGTACTTC
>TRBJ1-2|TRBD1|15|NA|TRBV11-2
CASSSEPDRVRGYTF
TGTGCCAGCAGCTCCGAACCAGACAGGGTCCGGGGCTACACCTTC
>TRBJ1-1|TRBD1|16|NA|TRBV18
CASSLGQAPMNTEAFF
TGTGCCAGCTCATTAGGACAGGCCCCTATGAACACTGAAGCTTTCTTT
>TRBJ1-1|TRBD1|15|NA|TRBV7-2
CASSVNRGDRTEAFF
TGTGCCAGCAGCGTAAACAGGGGGGATCGCACTGAAGCTTTCTTT
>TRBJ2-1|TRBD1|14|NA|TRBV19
CASRWGQGDNEQFF
TGTGCCAGTAGGTGGGGACAGGGGGACAATGAGCAGTTCTTC
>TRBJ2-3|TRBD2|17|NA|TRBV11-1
CASSSLMGLAGGNTQYF
TGTGCCAGCAGCTCATTAATGGGACTAGCGGGAGGGAATACGCAGTATTTT
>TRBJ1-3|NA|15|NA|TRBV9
CASSVGSDTGNTIYF
TGTGCCAGCAGCGTAGGTAGCGATACAGGAAACACCATATATTTT
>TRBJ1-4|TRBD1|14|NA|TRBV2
CASSTTGSNEKLFF
TGTGCCAGCAGTACGACAGGGAGTAATGAAAAACTGTTTTTT
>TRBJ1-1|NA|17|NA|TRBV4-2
CASSQGGGEVSGTEAFF
TGTGCCAGCAGCCAAGGAGGGGGGGAGGTGTCAGGCACTGAAGCTTTCTTT
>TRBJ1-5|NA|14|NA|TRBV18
CASSPGGGDQPQHF
TGTGCCAGCTCACCAGGGGGGGGAGATCAGCCCCAGCATTTT
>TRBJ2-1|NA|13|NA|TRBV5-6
CASSFDSYNEQFF
TGTGCCAGCAGCTTCGACTCTTACAATGAGCAGTTCTTC
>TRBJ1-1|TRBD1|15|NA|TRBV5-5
CASSPQGAKNTEAFF
TGTGCCAGCAGCCCGCAGGGGGCGAAGAACACTGAAGCTTTCTTT
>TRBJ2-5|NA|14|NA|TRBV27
CASSFSTGRETQYF
TGTGCCAGCAGTTTCTCGACAGGCAGAGAGACCCAGTACTTC
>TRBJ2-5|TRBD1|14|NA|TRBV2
CASRDRGGAETQYF
TGTGCCAGCAGGGACAGGGGTGGGGCAGAGACCCAGTACTTC
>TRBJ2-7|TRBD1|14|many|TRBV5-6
CASSIRDRVPEQYF
TGTGCCAGCAGCATCCGGGACAGGGTGCCCGAGCAGTACTTC
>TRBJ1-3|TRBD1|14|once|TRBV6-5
CASSPRDRGNTIYF
TGTGCCAGCAGTCCGCGGGACAGGGGGAACACCATATATTTT
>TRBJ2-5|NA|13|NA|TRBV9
CASSVSRQETQYF
TGTGCCAGCAGCGTAAGCCGTCAAGAGACCCAGTACTTC
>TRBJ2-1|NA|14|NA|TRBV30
CAWSRGSSYNEQFF
TGTGCCTGGAGTCGCGGAAGCTCCTACAATGAGCAGTTCTTC
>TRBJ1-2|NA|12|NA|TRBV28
CASSDQTGGYTF
TGTGCCAGCAGTGACCAGACGGGTGGCTACACCTTC
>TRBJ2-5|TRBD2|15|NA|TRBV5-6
CASTSLGGERETQYF
TGTGCCAGCACCTCCCTTGGGGGGGAACGAGAGACCCAGTACTTC
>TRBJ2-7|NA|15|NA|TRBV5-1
CASSLASWASYEQYF
TGCGCCAGCAGCTTGGCCTCTTGGGCCAGCTACGAGCAGTACTTC
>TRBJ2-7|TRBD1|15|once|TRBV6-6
CASSLLGTGGTEQYF
TGTGCCAGCAGTTTGCTCGGGACAGGGGGCACGGAGCAGTACTTC
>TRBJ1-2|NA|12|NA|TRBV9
CASSGGTFGYTF
TGTGCCAGCAGCGGGGGGACTTTCGGCTACACCTTC
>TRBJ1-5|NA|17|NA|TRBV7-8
CASSLARISSRNQPQHF
TGTGCCAGCAGCTTAGCGCGCATTAGCAGTCGCAATCAGCCCCAGCATTTT
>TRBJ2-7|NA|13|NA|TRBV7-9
CASSDATSYEQYF
TGTGCCAGCAGCGATGCTACGTCCTACGAGCAGTACTTC
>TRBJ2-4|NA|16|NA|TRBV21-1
CAPRGHFTLAKNIQYF
TGTGCCCCCAGGGGGCATTTCACCCTAGCCAAAAACATTCAGTACTTC
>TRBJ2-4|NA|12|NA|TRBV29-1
CSVGGPKNIQYF
TGCAGCGTTGGGGGGCCCAAAAACATTCAGTACTTC
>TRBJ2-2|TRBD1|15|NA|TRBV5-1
CASSLPGQGAGELFF
TGCGCCAGCAGCTTACCGGGACAGGGGGCCGGGGAGCTGTTTTTT
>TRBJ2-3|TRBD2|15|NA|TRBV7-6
CASSPRGLAGVTQYF
TGTGCCAGCAGCCCAAGGGGCCTAGCGGGAGTTACGCAGTATTTT
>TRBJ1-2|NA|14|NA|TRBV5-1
CASSLSQADYGYTF
TGCGCCAGCAGCTTGTCACAGGCCGACTATGGCTACACCTTC
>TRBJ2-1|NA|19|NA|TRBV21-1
CASSSRLAGALSSYNEQFF
TGTGCCAGCAGCTCCCGACTAGCGGGAGCGCTAAGCTCCTACAATGAGCAGTTCTTC
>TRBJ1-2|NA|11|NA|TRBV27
CASLRDNGYTF
TGTGCCAGCTTACGGGACAATGGCTACACCTTC
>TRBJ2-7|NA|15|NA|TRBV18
CASSPLASSSYEQYF
TGTGCCAGCTCACCGCTAGCTTCTAGCTCCTACGAGCAGTACTTC
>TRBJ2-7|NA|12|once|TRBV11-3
CASSLQGKEQYF
TGTGCCAGCAGCTTGCAGGGTAAAGAGCAGTACTTC
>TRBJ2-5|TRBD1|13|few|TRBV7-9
CASSRQGQETQYF
TGTGCCAGCAGCCGACAGGGGCAAGAGACCCAGTACTTC
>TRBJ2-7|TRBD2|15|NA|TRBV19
CATRRGLADSYEQYF
TGTGCCACCCGCCGAGGACTAGCGGACTCCTACGAGCAGTACTTC